The clone carrying this T cell receptor beta chain was observed at least ten times. Its antigen is unidentified. This entry is derived from a study of early T cells in non-severe SARS-CoV-2 infection. Study background: Sequencing input comprised bulk RNA from unsorted whole blood; chain pairing was not available.

Germline trimming cut 6 bases from V and 5 bases from J; bases unmatched to any gene: 12. The CDR3 sequence is 16 residues long. From germline, CDR1 is SQVTM and CDR2 ANQGSEA. Each single cDNA molecule received a unique molecular identifier. Each CDR3 protein gets one entry after TCRdb re-called the 5' RACE reads with MiXCR. The sample includes 80,000 to 95,000 distinct CDR3 sequences, 11% to 15% of them seen just once. Study conclusions and caveats: Sequences matched to VDJdb favored anti-spike CD8 responses, while private and CD4 specificities were missed.

The TCR sequence derives from an adult who was a healthcare worker with PCR-confirmed SARS-CoV-2 infection or an uninfected control (not recorded which). This chain connects TRBV29-1 to TRBJ1-6, with 8 positions matching TRBD1. Material: whole blood. CDR3 sequence (DNA): TGCAGCGTGCGGACAGGGAGCTCGCATAATAATTCACCCCTCCACTTT. Protein product: CSVRTGSSHNNSPLHF.